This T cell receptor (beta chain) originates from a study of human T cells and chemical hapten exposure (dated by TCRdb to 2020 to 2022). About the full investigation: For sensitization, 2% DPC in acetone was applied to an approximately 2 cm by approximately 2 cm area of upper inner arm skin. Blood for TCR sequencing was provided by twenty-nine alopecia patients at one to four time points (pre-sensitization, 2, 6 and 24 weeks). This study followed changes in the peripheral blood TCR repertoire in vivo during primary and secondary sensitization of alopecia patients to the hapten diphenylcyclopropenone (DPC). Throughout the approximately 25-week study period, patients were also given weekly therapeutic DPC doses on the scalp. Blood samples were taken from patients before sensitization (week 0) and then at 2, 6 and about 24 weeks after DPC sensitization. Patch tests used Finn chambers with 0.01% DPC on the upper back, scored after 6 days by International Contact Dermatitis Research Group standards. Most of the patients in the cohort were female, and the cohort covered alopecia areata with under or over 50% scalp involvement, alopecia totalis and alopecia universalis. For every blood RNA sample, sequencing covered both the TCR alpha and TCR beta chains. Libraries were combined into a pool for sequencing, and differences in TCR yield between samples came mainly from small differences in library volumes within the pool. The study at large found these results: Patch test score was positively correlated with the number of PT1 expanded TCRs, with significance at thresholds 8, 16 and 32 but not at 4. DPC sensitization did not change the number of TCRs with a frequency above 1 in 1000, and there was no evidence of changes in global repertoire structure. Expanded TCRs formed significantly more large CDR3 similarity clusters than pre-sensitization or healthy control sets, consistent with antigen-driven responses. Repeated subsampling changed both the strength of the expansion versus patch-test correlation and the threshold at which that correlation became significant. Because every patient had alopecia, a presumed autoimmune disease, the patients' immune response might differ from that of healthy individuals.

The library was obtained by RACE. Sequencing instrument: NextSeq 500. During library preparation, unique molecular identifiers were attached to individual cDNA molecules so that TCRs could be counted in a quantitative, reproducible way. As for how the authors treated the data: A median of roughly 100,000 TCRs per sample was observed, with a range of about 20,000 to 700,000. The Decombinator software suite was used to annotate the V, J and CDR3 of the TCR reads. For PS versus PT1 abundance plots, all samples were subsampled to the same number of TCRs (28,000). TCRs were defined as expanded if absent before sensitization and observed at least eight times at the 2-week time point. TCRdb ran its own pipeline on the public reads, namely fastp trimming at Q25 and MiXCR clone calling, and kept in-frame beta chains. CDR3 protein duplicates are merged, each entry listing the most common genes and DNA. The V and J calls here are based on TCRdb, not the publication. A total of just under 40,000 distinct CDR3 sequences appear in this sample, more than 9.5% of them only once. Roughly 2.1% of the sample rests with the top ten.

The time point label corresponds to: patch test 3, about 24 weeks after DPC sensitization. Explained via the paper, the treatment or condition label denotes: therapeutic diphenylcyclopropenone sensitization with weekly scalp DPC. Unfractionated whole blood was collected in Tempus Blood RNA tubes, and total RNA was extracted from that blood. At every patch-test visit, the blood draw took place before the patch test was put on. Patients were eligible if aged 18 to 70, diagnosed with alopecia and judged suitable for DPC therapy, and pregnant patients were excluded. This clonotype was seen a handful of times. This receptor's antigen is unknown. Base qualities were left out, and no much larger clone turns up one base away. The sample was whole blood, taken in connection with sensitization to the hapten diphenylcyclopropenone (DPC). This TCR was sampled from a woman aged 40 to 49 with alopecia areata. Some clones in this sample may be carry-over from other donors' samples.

For the CDR3, the sequence is CASSLGLEDEQFF. The nucleotide sequence reads as follows: TGTGCCAGCAGTTTGGGACTCGAGGATGAGCAGTTCTTC. The sequence joins TRBV6-6 to TRBJ2-1; matching of 6 bases hints at TRBD2 as the D gene. CDR1 is given as MNHNY and CDR2 as SVGAGI, both from the germline V gene (reference sequence). Spanning cysteine to phenylalanine, the CDR3 consists of 13 amino acids. Only the CDR3 part of the read is kept: 39 bases, read in frame from the first base. Trimming at the junction amounts to 4 bases on V and 8 bases on J, and the germline ends lie 12 bases apart.